Shown below are 6 T cell receptor beta chains from a single sample sequenced in a study of cytomegalovirus exposure and HLA in healthy donors (dated by TCRdb to the late 2010s). Library preparation employed the immunoSEQ multiplex PCR assay. The multiplex PCR relied on a mix of 60 forward primers for TCR Vbeta segments and 13 reverse primers for TCR Jbeta segments. TCRdb stores this immuneACCESS table with in-frame sequences only. Part of the clones is absent; in the studies checked, under half of the shortfall reflects unresolved V genes, and no reason is known for the rest. The sample table records some 63,000 clones; about 80% of these occur just once. Under 4% of the sample rests with the top ten. Sequences were obtained from PBMCs. The receptors derive from a woman in her thirties or forties in good health and CMV-seronegative.

This clone appeared once. The chain links TRBV6-5 to TRBJ2-5; D not resolved. This CDR3 region has 12 residues. Germline lookup yields CDR1 MNHEY and CDR2 SVGAGI. V lost 4 bases and J 3 bases, leaving 6 bases between the germline ends. The CDR3 nucleotides read TGTGCCAGCAGTTCCCCAAAAGAGACCCAGTACTTC. This encodes CASSSPKETQYF.

The chain recombines TRBV11-2 with TRBJ2-7; 9 nucleotides line up with TRBD1. Germline V CDR1 and CDR2: SGHAT, FQNNGV. The CDR3 extends over 17 amino acids. The V gene end was trimmed by 1 base and the J gene end by 5 bases; junction bases not matched to a gene: 12. DNA for the CDR3: TGTGCCAGCAGCTTAGGGTCCTCCGGGACAGGGAGCCACGAGCAGTACTTC. Translation gives CASSLGSSGTGSHEQYF.

This chain joins TRBV28 and TRBJ2-2; 8 bases map to TRBD2. Germline V gene data show CDR1 as MDHEN and CDR2 as SYDVKM. The CDR3 runs to 15 residues. Trimming cost V 6 bases and J 6 bases; bases outside gene matches: 9. The DNA for the CDR3 is TGTGCCAGCAGCCCCCCTCAAGCGGGAGCCGGGGAGCTGTTTTTT. This sequence encodes CASSPPQAGAGELFF.

The chain combines TRBV28 with TRBJ2-1; TRBD2 matches at 10 bases. The germline CDR1 and CDR2 sequences are MDHEN and SYDVKM. J gave up 3 bases and V 2 bases, and 1 base lay outside the gene matches. The length of the CDR3 is 15 residues. The CDR3 protein is CASSLGLADYNEQFF. CDR3 nucleotides: TGTGCCAGCAGTTTAGGACTAGCGGACTACAATGAGCAGTTCTTC.

The chain uses TRBV13 and TRBJ2-1; D might be TRBD2 (6 bases). The V and J ends lost 1 base and 6 bases respectively, with 16 bases between them. The CDR3 has 16 residues. Looked up from germline, CDR1 is PRHDT and CDR2 is FYEKMQ (reference sequence). The CDR3 sequence is CASSLALARGSNEQFF. The DNA of the CDR3 is TGTGCCAGCAGCTTAGCTCTAGCACGGGGGAGCAATGAGCAGTTCTTC.

In its sample, this clone was seen once. This chain joins TRBV4-2 and TRBJ2-7; a possible D gene is TRBD2 (6 bases). With 4 bases removed from V and 2 bases from J, the gap between germline ends came to 12 bases. CDR3 length: 14 residues. Germline values: CDR1 LGHNA, CDR2 YNFKEQ. CDR3 loop: CASSLSSVAYEQYF. CDR3 nucleotide sequence: TGTGCCAGCAGCCTCTCTAGCGTAGCCTACGAGCAGTACTTC.